The clone carrying this TCR beta chain was recorded at least ten times. A constant-region primer served to make TCR beta cDNA from about 0.5 ug total RNA. What produced the TCR beta libraries was three nested multiplex PCR rounds using slightly modified ARM-PCR. Researchers ran the first two PCR rounds for about 11 cycles each with TRBV1-TRBV30 forward primers and a C-beta reverse primer. Each CDR3 protein gets one entry after TCRdb re-called the multiplex PCR reads with MiXCR. This sample has tens of thousands of distinct CDR3 sequences, with 60% to 75% found just once. Investigators took RNA and DNA out together from about 19-30 mg of unsorted bulk tissue. Collection of samples drew on five separate regions of each tumor. These data originate in a study of tumor-infiltrating lymphocytes in primary liver carcinoma. The CDR3 has 14 amino acids. Germline V lookup: CDR1 MNHNY, CDR2 SVGAGI (reference sequence). Trimming took off 8 bases at V and 4 bases at J, with 14 bases between the two ends.

The sample comprised liver tumor tissue from sampling region 1. As to subset: tumor region T1, superior pole. This sequence was found in a man in his forties or fifties with primary liver carcinoma and hepatitis B virus infection. The rearrangement links TRBV6-6 to TRBJ2-2; D remains ambiguous. CDR3 protein: CASRSDPATGELFF. CDR3 DNA sequence: TGTGCCAGCCGGAGTGACCCCGCCACCGGGGAGCTGTTTTTT.